This T cell receptor (beta chain) was profiled in a study of blood T cells in healthy people across ages. A sample-barcoded 5' primer and a J-beta primer mix were used in a second PCR of roughly 6 to 11 cycles. A single record per CDR3 protein comes from TCRdb applying MiXCR to the 5' RACE reads. The profile shows hundreds of thousands of distinct CDR3 sequences, 44% of them singletons. This clonotype was seen once. The authors drew 8 to 10 milliliters of peripheral blood from each donor. Germline CDR1 and CDR2: ENHRY and SYGVKD. The germline V and J ends were trimmed by 6 bases and 0 bases, with 14 bases remaining between them. The CDR3 extends over 15 amino acids.

The material sequenced was blood. The receptor was isolated from a man in his sixties in good health. The chain recombines TRBV10-3 with TRBJ1-2; a weak D match, TRBD1 (6 bases). This CDR3 is CAIRRDNSANYGYTF. CDR3 nucleotides: TGTGCCATCAGGCGGGACAACTCCGCTAACTATGGCTACACCTTC.